Each of the 22 T cell receptor beta chains below was sequenced from the same sample in a study of cytomegalovirus exposure and HLA in healthy donors. The PCR ran on 60 Vbeta and 13 Jbeta primers. The protocol was immunoSEQ multiplex PCR, while the TCRdb copy is restricted to in-frame clones and leaves out a portion. The listing records more than 100,000 clones. The sample taken for sequencing was PBMCs. The receptor source for this set is a man between 18 and 29 years old in good health and CMV-seronegative.

The chain carries TRBV10-1 and TRBJ1-5; perhaps TRBD1 as D (6 bases). The germline CDR1 and CDR2 sequences are WNHNN and SYGVQD (reference sequence). The CDR3 spans 13 residues. Trimming removed 6 bases from V and 3 bases from J, with 9 bases in between. This CDR3 reads CASSAGVNQPQHF. In DNA form, the CDR3 reads TGCGCCAGCAGCGCAGGGGTCAATCAGCCCCAGCATTTT.

The V gene is TRBV5-1, the J gene TRBJ2-5, with a possible D match to TRBD1 (6 bases). Germline assignment: CDR1 SGHRS and CDR2 YFSETQ. The CDR3 spans 13 residues. Trimming pared 3 bases from V and 1 base from J, leaving 7 bases between. The CDR3 sequence is CASSYRVQETQYF. In DNA, the CDR3 is TGCGCCAGCAGCTACAGGGTCCAAGAGACCCAGTACTTC.

The genes are TRBV9 and TRBJ2-1; D is unclear. In germline, CDR1 is SGDLS, CDR2 YYNGEE. CDR3 length equals 15 residues. Deletions cut 0 bases from V and 6 bases from J, with 13 bases between. The CDR3 region is CASSVAPNYLNEQFF. As DNA, the CDR3 is TGTGCCAGCAGCGTAGCTCCAAACTACCTCAATGAGCAGTTCTTC.

The chain uses TRBV28 and TRBJ1-1; tentatively, D is TRBD1 (5 bases). This CDR3 spans 16 amino acids. The germline V gene encodes CDR1 MDHEN and CDR2 SYDVKM. V lost 7 bases, J lost 0 bases, and 18 bases lay in between. The CDR3 is CASTSPQGIVNTEAFF. CDR3 in DNA: TGTGCCAGCACCTCACCTCAGGGAATCGTGAACACTGAAGCTTTCTTT.

The V and J genes are TRBV5-6 and TRBJ1-1; TRBD1 is a possible D gene (5 bases). The CDR3 sequence is 16 residues long. The germline V gene encodes CDR1 SGHDT and CDR2 YYEEEE. Trimming pared 0 bases from V and 0 bases from J, leaving 12 bases between. The CDR3 is CASSLAWAGMNTEAFF. The CDR3 DNA reads as TGTGCCAGCAGCTTGGCCTGGGCAGGGATGAACACTGAAGCTTTCTTT.

The chain is built from TRBV28 and TRBJ2-7; no firm D call. Between the trimmed V and J ends, which lost 5 bases and 1 base, there was a span of 12 bases. There are 14 residues in the CDR3. Germline V lookup: CDR1 MDHEN, CDR2 SYDVKM. DNA of the CDR3: TGTGCCAGCAGTCCGATCGACATATCCTACGAGCAGTACTTC. The encoded protein is CASSPIDISYEQYF.

The V gene is TRBV15, the J gene TRBJ1-1, with 8 bases that match TRBD1. V trimming: 7 bases; J trimming: 0 bases; junction bases outside the gene matches: 7. Germline CDR1 reads LNHNV; CDR2 reads YYDKDF (reference sequence). This CDR3 is 15 amino acids long. The CDR3 spells CATTQGASMNTEAFF. In DNA, the CDR3 is TGTGCCACCACCCAGGGGGCGTCTATGAACACTGAAGCTTTCTTT.

The chain joins TRBV5-1 to TRBJ2-7, with D perhaps TRBD1 (7 bases). This CDR3 region has 14 residues. V lost 7 bases, J lost 5 bases, and 19 bases lay in between. From germline, CDR1 is SGHRS and CDR2 YFSETQ. The CDR3 here is CASYEEGAVHEQYF. The CDR3 coding sequence is TGCGCCAGCTATGAGGAGGGGGCGGTCCACGAGCAGTACTTC.

The rearrangement uses TRBV15 and TRBJ1-2, with 7 nucleotides matching TRBD1. J lost 8 bases, V lost 9 bases, and 12 bases had no gene match. Germline values: CDR1 LNHNV, CDR2 YYDKDF (reference sequence). This CDR3 region has 13 residues. CDR3 loop: CATSQEGAWGYTF. As DNA, the CDR3 is TGTGCCACTTCCCAAGAGGGGGCCTGGGGCTACACCTTC.

The rearrangement links TRBV19 to TRBJ2-6, with 7 bases matching TRBD1. J gave up 0 bases and V 7 bases, and 3 bases lay outside the gene matches. The CDR3 is 15 residues long. CDR1 is LNHDA, CDR2 SQIVND, per germline (reference sequence). This CDR3 is CASTAGGSGANVLTF. Here the CDR3 DNA reads TGTGCCAGTACGGCAGGGGGCTCTGGGGCCAACGTCCTGACTTTC.

This chain links TRBV9 with TRBJ1-1; 9 nucleotides agree with TRBD1. Germline lookup yields CDR1 SGDLS and CDR2 YYNGEE. J gave up 5 bases and V 3 bases, and 14 bases lay outside the gene matches. The CDR3 contains 17 residues. Written as DNA, the CDR3 is TGTGCCAGCAGCGCTAATCCGGGACAGGGTGTTTATACTGAAGCTTTCTTT. This codes for CASSANPGQGVYTEAFF.

The chain combines TRBV19 with TRBJ2-7; D call uncertain. Germline loops: CDR1 LNHDA, CDR2 SQIVND (reference sequence). Trimming took 3 bases from V and 1 from J, leaving 10 bases between them. This CDR3 comprises 14 residues. CDR3 coding DNA: TGTGCCAGTAGTATTGACGAGGTTTCCTACGAGCAGTACTTC. Translated, it gives CASSIDEVSYEQYF.

The V gene is TRBV10-3, the J gene TRBJ1-2, with 9 nucleotides matching TRBD1. This CDR3 spans 15 amino acids. In germline, CDR1 is ENHRY, CDR2 SYGVKD. After removal of 7 bases from V and 4 bases from J, the junction contained 10 bases not matched to a gene. This CDR3 reads CAITREQQGAYGYTF. DNA for the CDR3: TGTGCCATCACACGCGAGCAACAGGGGGCCTATGGCTACACCTTC.

V is TRBV27 and J is TRBJ2-7; D is possibly TRBD1 (5 bases). V was shortened by 5 bases and J by 4 bases, with 18 bases between the two germline ends. This CDR3 has 15 amino acids. Germline V CDR1 and CDR2: MNHEY, SMNVEV (reference sequence). The CDR3 bases are TGTGCCAGCAGTATCCAGGGTGAAGGGAAATACGAGCAGTACTTC. Protein: CASSIQGEGKYEQYF.

The V and J genes are TRBV15 and TRBJ1-5, with 9 bases matching TRBD1. The V gene's germline CDR1 is LNHNV and CDR2 YYDKDF (reference sequence). The CDR3 has 14 amino acids. The J segment lost 5 bases and the V segment lost 3 bases, leaving 2 bases of the junction unmatched. CDR3: CATSRDRGYQPQHF. DNA for the CDR3: TGTGCCACCAGCAGGGACAGGGGCTATCAGCCCCAGCATTTT.

The chain uses TRBV13 and TRBJ2-5, with no clear D. The J call is uncertain, as TRBJ2-7 better fits the DNA end. The CDR3 covers 15 residues. CDR1 is PRHDT and CDR2 is FYEKMQ in the germline V gene (reference sequence). CDR3 bases: TGTGCCAGCAGCTTTATCCCAACAGATCCCTACGAGCAGTACTTC. Its translation is CASSFIPTDPYEQYF.

The V and J genes are TRBV5-1 and TRBJ1-1, with D perhaps TRBD1 (5 bases). The CDR3 extends over 14 amino acids. CDR1 and CDR2 (germline): SGHRS, YFSETQ. The V end was cut by 4 bases, the J end by 0 bases, with 10 bases between. CDR3 nucleotide sequence: TGCGCCAGCAGCGGAAGGGGCGTGAACACTGAAGCTTTCTTT. Residues: CASSGRGVNTEAFF.

V and J are TRBV7-2 and TRBJ2-5; 7 bases match TRBD2. Per the germline V gene, CDR1 is SGHTA and CDR2 is FQGNSA. CDR3 length: 15 amino acids. The V gene end was trimmed by 8 bases and the J gene end by 2 bases; junction bases not matched to a gene: 11. As DNA, the CDR3 is TGTGCCAGCGGATCGCCTGGGACTACGCAAGAGACCCAGTACTTC. Amino acids: CASGSPGTTQETQYF. Full variable domain (rest looked up from reference TRBV7-2 and TRBJ2-5): GAGVSQSPSNKVTEKGKDVELRCDPISGHTALYWYRQSLGQGLEFLIYFQGNSAPDKSGLPSDRFSAERTGGSVSTLTIQRTQQEDSAVYLCASGSPGTTQETQYFGPGTRLLVL.

V usage is TRBV19 and J usage is TRBJ2-1; 9 positions agree with TRBD1. The V segment lost 8 bases and the J segment 8 bases; nucleotides outside the gene matches: 7. This CDR3 region has 13 residues. From germline, CDR1 is LNHDA and CDR2 SQIVND (reference sequence). This CDR3 reads CASRDRAVYEQFF. The CDR3 region has the DNA TGTGCCAGTCGGGACAGGGCCGTGTATGAGCAGTTCTTC.

The gene calls are TRBV28 and TRBJ1-1; D remains ambiguous. Per the germline V gene, CDR1 is MDHEN and CDR2 is SYDVKM. This CDR3 is 14 amino acids long. V lost 8 bases to trimming and J lost 0 bases, with 13 bases between them. CDR3 amino acids: CASRVSPMNTEAFF. In DNA form, the CDR3 reads TGTGCCAGCCGAGTTTCCCCAATGAACACTGAAGCTTTCTTT.

This chain connects TRBV10-3 to TRBJ2-1; TRBD2 might be the D (7 bases). Germline assignment: CDR1 ENHRY and CDR2 SYGVKD. Trimming shortened V by 3 bases and J by 9 bases, and 15 bases separated the two germline ends. The CDR3 totals 14 residues. The CDR3 spells CAISDRGASFEQFF. The DNA of the CDR3 is TGTGCCATCAGTGACCGGGGGGCTAGCTTTGAGCAGTTCTTC.

The chain has TRBV5-4 and TRBJ2-1; D is possibly TRBD1 (5 bases). The CDR3 extends over 14 amino acids. V was shortened by 1 base and J by 5 bases, with 10 bases between the two germline ends. The germline CDR1 and CDR2 sequences are SGHNT and YYREEE (reference sequence). CDR3 sequence: CASSLRQGNNEQFF. In DNA form, the CDR3 reads TGTGCCAGCAGCTTGCGGCAGGGTAACAATGAGCAGTTCTTC.